Below are 13 T cell receptor beta chains sequenced from a single sample in a study of blood T cell repertoires in COVID-19. Profiling relied on immunoSEQ multiplex PCR, and the TCRdb table lists in-frame clones only, not all of them. The table records approximately 100,000 clones, over 75% of them present only once. The sequenced sample consisted of peripheral blood. The receptor set was obtained from a man in his sixties or seventies with active or convalescent COVID-19.

In its sample, this clone was seen once. The chain links TRBV3-1 (or the pseudogene TRBV3-2) to TRBJ1-1; D is possibly TRBD1 (6 bases). V lost 3 bases and J lost 5, with 16 bases in between. CDR1 and CDR2 from the germline V gene are LGHDT and YNNKEL (reference sequence). This CDR3 is 15 amino acids long. The CDR3 DNA reads as TGTGCCAGCAGCCACGGGGAAAAGGGGGGGACTGAAGCTTTCTTT. Translated: CASSHGEKGGTEAFF.

The chain is built from TRBV29-1 and TRBJ2-5; D is unresolved. With 3 bases removed from V and 4 bases from J, the gap between germline ends came to 12 bases. From germline, CDR1 is SQVTM and CDR2 ANQGSEA. This CDR3 region has 13 residues. The CDR3 DNA reads TGCAGCGTTGAGACAAACCGACGAGAGACCCAGTACTTC. Its translation is CSVETNRRETQYF. Using reference TRBV29-1 and TRBJ2-5 for the parts outside the CDR3, the full variable domain is SAVISQKPSRDICQRGTSLTIQCQVDSQVTMMFWYRQQPGQSLTLIATANQGSEATYESGFVIDKFPISRPNLTFSTLTVSNMSPEDSSIYLCSVETNRRETQYFGPGTRLLVL.

The chain carries TRBV18 and TRBJ2-3; TRBD2 matches at 11 bases. V dropped 2 bases and J dropped 2; count of bases not matched to a gene: 9. There are 18 residues in the CDR3. Germline CDR1 and CDR2: KGHSH and LQKENI. CDR3 DNA: TGTGCCAGCTCACCAGTCCCTAGCGGGAGGTTCTCCACAGATACGCAGTATTTT. Amino acid sequence: CASSPVPSGRFSTDTQYF.

This clone has a handful of counts. J is TRBJ2-3 and V is TRBV7-6; 8 bases match TRBD2. The V gene end was trimmed by 4 bases and the J gene end by 4 bases; junction bases not matched to a gene: 16. The germline gives CDR1 SGHVS, CDR2 FNYEAQ. There are 18 residues in the CDR3. The CDR3 reads CASSWSPSGSFDADTQYF. The CDR3 DNA sequence: TGTGCCAGCAGCTGGAGCCCTAGCGGGTCATTTGACGCAGATACGCAGTATTTT.

This clone was recorded once. The V and J genes are TRBV6-1 and TRBJ2-1; D ambiguous. CDR3 length: 14 amino acids. Trimming removed 1 base from V and 6 bases from J, with 10 bases in between. Germline V gene sequence: CDR1 MNHNS, CDR2 SASEGT. This chain's CDR3 is CASSEVRQANEQFF. CDR3 bases: TGTGCCAGCAGTGAAGTTCGGCAGGCCAATGAGCAGTTCTTC.

The chain employs TRBV2 and TRBJ2-2, with a weak D call TRBD1 (6 bases). Germline V gives CDR1 SNHLY, CDR2 FYNNEI. The CDR3 is 14 amino acids. Trimming shortened V by 2 bases and J by 4 bases, and 8 bases separated the two germline ends. This CDR3 is CASSERRGTGELFF. In nucleotides, the CDR3 is TGTGCCAGCAGTGAACGCAGGGGCACCGGGGAGCTGTTTTTT.

The genes are TRBV6-5 and TRBJ2-3, with 8 bases fitting TRBD2. From germline, CDR1 is MNHEY and CDR2 SVGAGI. This CDR3 comprises 14 residues. V was clipped by 11 bases and J by 3 bases; unmatched bases: 10. This CDR3 reads CAARKVAGTDTQYF. The CDR3 bases are TGTGCCGCACGCAAGGTAGCGGGGACAGATACGCAGTATTTT.

The chain uses TRBV25-1 and TRBJ2-1; the match to TRBD2 covers 11 bases. The germline V gene has CDR1 MGHDK and CDR2 SYGVNS. The V gene end was trimmed by 4 bases and the J gene end by 8 bases; junction bases not matched to a gene: 7. This CDR3 is built from 15 residues. CDR3 loop: CASSVIAGGHDEQFF. CDR3 nucleotides: TGTGCCAGCAGTGTGATAGCGGGGGGGCACGATGAGCAGTTCTTC.

The J gene is TRBJ2-3, the V gene TRBV5-6; 7 positions match TRBD2. CDR3 length: 14 amino acids. Germline V gives CDR1 SGHDT, CDR2 YYEEEE. V was pared by 1 base and J by 2 bases, with 1 base of the junction left unmatched. The CDR3 nucleotides are TGTGCCAGCAGCTTGTGGGACTACACAGATACGCAGTATTTT. Translating it yields CASSLWDYTDTQYF.

This chain joins TRBV1 and TRBJ2-5; TRBD2, as called in the table, went unchecked against the DNA. TRBV1 is a listed pseudogene. This CDR3 has 15 amino acids. The CDR3 DNA reads TGCACCAGCAGCCAAGCGGGGGGGAAACAAGAGACCCAGTACTTC. Its protein product is CTSSQAGGKQETQYF.

V and J are TRBV6-5 and TRBJ2-7; 7 bases agree with TRBD1. Germline-derived CDR1 and CDR2 are MNHEY and SVGAGI. V dropped 8 bases and J dropped 5; count of bases not matched to a gene: 15. The CDR3 has 15 residues. CDR3 nucleotide sequence: TGTGCCAGCGCCGGCCGCGAGAGGGGGCAGGACGAGCAGTACTTC. Translation gives CASAGRERGQDEQYF.

The V call is TRBV19, the J call TRBJ2-7; 7 bases are a match to TRBD2. V gave up 3 bases and J gave up 0 bases; unmatched junction bases: 8. The germline V gene encodes CDR1 LNHDA and CDR2 SQIVND (reference sequence). CDR3 length equals 16 residues. The CDR3 DNA is TGTGCCAGTAGTATGGCAGGGCGGGGGAGCTCCTACGAGCAGTACTTC. It codes for CASSMAGRGSSYEQYF.

The chain joins TRBV28 to TRBJ1-4; the D gene is possibly TRBD1 (5 bases). The V and J ends lost 1 base and 4 bases respectively, with 10 bases between them. The length of the CDR3 is 15 residues. Looked up from germline, CDR1 is MDHEN and CDR2 is SYDVKM. The CDR3: CASSLLWDYNEKLFF. The CDR3 coding sequence is TGTGCCAGCAGTTTATTGTGGGACTATAATGAAAAACTGTTTTTT.